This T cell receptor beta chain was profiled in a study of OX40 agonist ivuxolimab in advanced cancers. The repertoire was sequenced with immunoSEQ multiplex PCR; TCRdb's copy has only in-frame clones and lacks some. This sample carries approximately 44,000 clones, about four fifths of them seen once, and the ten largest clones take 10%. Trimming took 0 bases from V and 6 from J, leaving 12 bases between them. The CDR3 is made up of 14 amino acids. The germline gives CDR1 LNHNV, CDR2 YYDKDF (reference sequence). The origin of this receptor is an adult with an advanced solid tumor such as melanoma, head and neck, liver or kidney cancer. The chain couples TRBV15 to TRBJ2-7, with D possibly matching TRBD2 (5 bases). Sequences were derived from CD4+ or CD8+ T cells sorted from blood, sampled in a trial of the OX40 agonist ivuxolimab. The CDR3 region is CATSRDFRGIEQYF. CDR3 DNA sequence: TGTGCCACCAGCAGAGATTTTCGAGGGATCGAGCAGTACTTC.